This T cell receptor beta chain was documented in a study of T cells in Graves' hyperthyroidism and ophthalmopathy. Study-wide findings and caveats: Blood also carried most thyroid clonotypes expanded above 0.001.

There were TCR beta CDR3 regions amplified from RNA transcripts. TCR CDR3 regions were first amplified by RT-PCR with HTBI primers. Each CDR3 protein is one row after TCRdb ran MiXCR on the multiplex PCR reads. The sample holds hundreds of thousands of distinct CDR3 sequences; approximately 15% are singletons and the top ten take 5.5% to 7.5%. Together with thyroid ultrasound, orbital computed tomography, serum thyroxine and TRAb, clinical symptoms were used for diagnoses. At least ten counts were recorded for this clonotype. Its antigen is still unknown. Germline CDR1 reads SGHVS; CDR2 reads FQNEAQ. V lost 5 bases and J lost 7, with 21 bases in between. This CDR3 comprises 15 residues.

This clonotype was sampled from a woman aged 25 to 39 with Graves' hyperthyroidism that later progressed to Graves' ophthalmopathy. Source material: blood. V is TRBV7-8 and J is TRBJ2-7, with D possibly TRBD1 on 6 matching bases. CDR3 DNA sequence: TGTGCCAGCAGCCTAAAGAGGACAGTACCTTTTGAGCAGTACTTC. Encoded protein: CASSLKRTVPFEQYF. The full variable domain, with the rest looked up from reference TRBV7-8 and TRBJ2-7, is GAGVSQSPRYKVAKRGQDVALRCDPISGHVSLFWYQQALGQGPEFLTYFQNEAQLDKSGLPSDRFFAERPEGSVSTLKIQRTQQEDSAVYLCASSLKRTVPFEQYFGPGTRLTVT.